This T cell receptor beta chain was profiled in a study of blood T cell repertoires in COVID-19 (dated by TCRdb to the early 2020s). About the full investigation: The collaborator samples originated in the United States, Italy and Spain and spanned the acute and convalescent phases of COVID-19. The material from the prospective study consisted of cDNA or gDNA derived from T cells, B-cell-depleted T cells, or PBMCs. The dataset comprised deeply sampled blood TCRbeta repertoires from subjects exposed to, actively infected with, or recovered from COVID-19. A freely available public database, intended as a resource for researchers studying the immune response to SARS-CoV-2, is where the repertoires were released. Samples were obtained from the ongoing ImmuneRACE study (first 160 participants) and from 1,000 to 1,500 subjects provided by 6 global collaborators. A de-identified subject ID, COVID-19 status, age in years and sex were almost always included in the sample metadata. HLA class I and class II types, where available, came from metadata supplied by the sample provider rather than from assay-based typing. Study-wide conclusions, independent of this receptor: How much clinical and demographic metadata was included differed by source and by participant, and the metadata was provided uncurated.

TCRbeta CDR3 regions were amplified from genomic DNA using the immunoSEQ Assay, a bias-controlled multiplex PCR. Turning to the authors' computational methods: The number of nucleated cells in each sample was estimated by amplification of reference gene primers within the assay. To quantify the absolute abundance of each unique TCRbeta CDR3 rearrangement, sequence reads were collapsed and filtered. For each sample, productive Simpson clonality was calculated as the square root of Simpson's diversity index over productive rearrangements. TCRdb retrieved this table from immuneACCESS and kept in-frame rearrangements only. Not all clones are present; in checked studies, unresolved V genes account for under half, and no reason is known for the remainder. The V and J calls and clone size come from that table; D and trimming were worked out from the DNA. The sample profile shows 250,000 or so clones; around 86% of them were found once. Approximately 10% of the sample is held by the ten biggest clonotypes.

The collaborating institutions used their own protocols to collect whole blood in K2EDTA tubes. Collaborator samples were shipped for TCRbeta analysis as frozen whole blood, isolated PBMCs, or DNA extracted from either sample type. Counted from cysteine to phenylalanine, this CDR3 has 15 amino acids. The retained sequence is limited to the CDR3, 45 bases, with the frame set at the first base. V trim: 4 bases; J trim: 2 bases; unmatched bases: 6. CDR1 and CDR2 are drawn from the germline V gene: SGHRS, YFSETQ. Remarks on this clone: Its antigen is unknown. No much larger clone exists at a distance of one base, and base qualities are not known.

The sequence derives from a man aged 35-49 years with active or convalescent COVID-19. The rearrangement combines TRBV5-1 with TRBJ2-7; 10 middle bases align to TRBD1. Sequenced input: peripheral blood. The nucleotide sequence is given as TGCGCCAGCAGCCTCGACGGACAGGGGGCCTACGAGCAGTACTTC. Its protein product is CASSLDGQGAYEQYF.